Listed below are T cell receptor beta chains from one sample, sequenced in a study of tumor-infiltrating lymphocytes in primary liver carcinoma. TCRdb fed the multiplex PCR reads into MiXCR, producing one record per CDR3 protein. The sample includes 300,000 to 400,000 distinct CDR3 sequences, 65% of them seen just once. Material: peripheral blood. The receptors derive from a man aged 35-49 years with primary liver carcinoma and hepatitis B virus infection. Both conserved end residues are part of each CDR3.

13	TRBV6-6	TRBJ1-6	CASGADRQRPLHF
18	TRBV11-2	TRBJ2-7	CASSLRYDGGTGSYGQYF
14	TRBV4-3	TRBJ2-3	CASSQDDKTDTQYF
11	TRBV28	TRBJ1-1	CASSLWPEPFF
14	TRBV6-5	TRBJ1-1	CASLPGQGNTEAFF
13	TRBV29-1	TRBJ2-5	CSGETSKEETQYF
16	TRBV6-5	TRBJ1-1	CASCWESGKVHTEAFF
17	TRBV11-2	TRBJ2-7	CASSLVHGSWDALRADF
14	TRBV4-1	TRBJ2-5	CASSPWGTGETQYF
13	TRBV10-3	TRBJ2-2	CAIRDPNTGELFF
15	TRBV30	TRBJ2-1	CAWSVWGSSYNEQFF
13	TRBV10-3	TRBJ2-2	CAITNRAAGELFF
15	TRBV11-2	TRBJ2-1	CASRSLAGGWNEQFF
13	TRBV29-1	TRBJ1-3	CSARLGGGNTIYF
13	TRBV11-3	TRBJ2-1	CASSSGGSDEQFF